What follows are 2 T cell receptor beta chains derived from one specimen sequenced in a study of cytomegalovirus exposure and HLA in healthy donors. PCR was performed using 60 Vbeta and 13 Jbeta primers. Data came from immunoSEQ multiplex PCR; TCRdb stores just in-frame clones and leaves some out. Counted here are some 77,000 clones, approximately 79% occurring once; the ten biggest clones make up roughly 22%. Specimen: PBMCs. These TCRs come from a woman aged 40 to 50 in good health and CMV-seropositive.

CDR3 DNA: TGTGCCAGCAGCTACGGACAGGGGTTTATCTATGGCTACACCTTC. Residues: CASSYGQGFIYGYTF. V usage is TRBV7-9 and J usage is TRBJ1-2; 9 bases map to TRBD1. CDR1 is SEHNR, CDR2 FQNEAQ, per germline (reference sequence). V lost 4 bases, J lost 4 bases, and 7 bases stayed unmatched. The CDR3 spans 15 residues.

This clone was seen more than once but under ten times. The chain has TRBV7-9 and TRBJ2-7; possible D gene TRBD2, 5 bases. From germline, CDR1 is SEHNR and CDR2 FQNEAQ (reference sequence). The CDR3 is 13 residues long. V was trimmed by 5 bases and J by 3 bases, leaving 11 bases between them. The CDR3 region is CASSAPSLYEQYF. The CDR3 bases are TGTGCCAGCAGCGCCCCTAGCCTCTACGAGCAGTACTTC.